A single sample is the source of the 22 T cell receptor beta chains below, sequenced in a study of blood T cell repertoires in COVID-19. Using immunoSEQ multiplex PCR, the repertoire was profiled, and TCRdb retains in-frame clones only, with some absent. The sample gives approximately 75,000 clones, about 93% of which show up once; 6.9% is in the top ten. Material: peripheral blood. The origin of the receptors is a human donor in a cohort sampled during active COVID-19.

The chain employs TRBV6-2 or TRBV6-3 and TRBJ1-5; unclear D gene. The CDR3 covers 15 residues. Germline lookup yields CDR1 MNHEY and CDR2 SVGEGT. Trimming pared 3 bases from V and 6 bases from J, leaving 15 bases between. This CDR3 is CASSYEVLRGQPQHF. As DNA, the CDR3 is TGTGCCAGCAGTTATGAGGTTCTTCGGGGTCAGCCCCAGCATTTT.

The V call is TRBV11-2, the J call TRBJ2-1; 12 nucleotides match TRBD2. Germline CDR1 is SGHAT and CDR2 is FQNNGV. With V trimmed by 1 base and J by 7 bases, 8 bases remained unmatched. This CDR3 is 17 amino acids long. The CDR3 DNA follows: TGTGCCAGCAGCTTAGTACCTAGCGGGGGGGCTCGAAATGAGCAGTTCTTC. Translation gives CASSLVPSGGARNEQFF. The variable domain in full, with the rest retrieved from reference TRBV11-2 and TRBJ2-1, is EAGVAQSPRYKIIEKRQSVAFWCNPISGHATLYWYQQILGQGPKLLIQFQNNGVVDDSQLPKDRFSAERLKGVDSTLKIQPAKLEDSAVYLCASSLVPSGGARNEQFFGPGTRLTVL.

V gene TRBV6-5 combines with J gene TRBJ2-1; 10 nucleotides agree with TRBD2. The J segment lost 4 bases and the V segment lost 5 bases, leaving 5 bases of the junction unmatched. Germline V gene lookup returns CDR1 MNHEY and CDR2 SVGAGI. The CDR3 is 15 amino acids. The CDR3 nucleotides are TGTGCCAGCAGTCTTAGCGGGGGGCCATACAATGAGCAGTTCTTC. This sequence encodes CASSLSGGPYNEQFF.

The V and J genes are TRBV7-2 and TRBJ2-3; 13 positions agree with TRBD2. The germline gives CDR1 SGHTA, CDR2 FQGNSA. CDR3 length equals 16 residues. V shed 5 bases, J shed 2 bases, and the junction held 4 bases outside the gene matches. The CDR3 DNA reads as TGTGCCAGCAGCAGACTAGCGGGGGGACTCACAGATACGCAGTATTTT. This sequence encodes CASSRLAGGLTDTQYF. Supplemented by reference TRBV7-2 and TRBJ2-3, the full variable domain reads GAGVSQSPSNKVTEKGKDVELRCDPISGHTALYWYRQSLGQGLEFLIYFQGNSAPDKSGLPSDRFSAERTGGSVSTLTIQRTQQEDSAVYLCASSRLAGGLTDTQYFGPGTRLTVL.

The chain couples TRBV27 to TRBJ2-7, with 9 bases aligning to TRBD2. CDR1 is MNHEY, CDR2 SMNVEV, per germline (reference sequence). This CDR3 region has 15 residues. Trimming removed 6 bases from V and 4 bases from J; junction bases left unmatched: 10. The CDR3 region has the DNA TGTGCCAGCAGCGGCCTACTAGCGGGTCTATACGAGCAGTACTTC. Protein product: CASSGLLAGLYEQYF.

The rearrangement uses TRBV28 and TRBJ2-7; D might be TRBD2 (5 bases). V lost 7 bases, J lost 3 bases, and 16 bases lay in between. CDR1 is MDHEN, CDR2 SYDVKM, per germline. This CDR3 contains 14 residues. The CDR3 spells CASTLGRRSYEQYF. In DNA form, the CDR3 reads TGTGCCAGCACCCTTGGACGGAGGAGCTACGAGCAGTACTTC.

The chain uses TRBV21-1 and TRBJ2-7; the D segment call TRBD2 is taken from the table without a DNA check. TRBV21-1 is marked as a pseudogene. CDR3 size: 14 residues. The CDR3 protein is CASSNVSSAGEQYF. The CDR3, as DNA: TGTGCCAGCAGCAATGTGTCCTCTGCGGGGGAGCAGTACTTC.

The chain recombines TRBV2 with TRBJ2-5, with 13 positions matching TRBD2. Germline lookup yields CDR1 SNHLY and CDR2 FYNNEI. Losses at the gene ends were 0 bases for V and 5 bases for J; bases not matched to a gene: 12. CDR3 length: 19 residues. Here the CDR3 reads CASSEAGLAGFRASETQYF. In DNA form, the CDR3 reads TGTGCCAGCAGTGAAGCGGGACTAGCGGGGTTCAGGGCCTCGGAGACCCAGTACTTC.

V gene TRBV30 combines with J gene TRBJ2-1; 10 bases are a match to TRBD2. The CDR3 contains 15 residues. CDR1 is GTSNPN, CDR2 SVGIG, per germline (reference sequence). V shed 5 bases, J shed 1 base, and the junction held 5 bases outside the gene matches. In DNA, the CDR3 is TGTGCCTGGGGTAGACTAGCGGGTTCCTACAATGAGCAGTTCTTC. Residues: CAWGRLAGSYNEQFF.

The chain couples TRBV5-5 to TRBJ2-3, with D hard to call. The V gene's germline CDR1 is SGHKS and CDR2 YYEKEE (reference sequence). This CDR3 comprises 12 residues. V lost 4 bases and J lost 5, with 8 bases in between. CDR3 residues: CASSIYVDTQYF. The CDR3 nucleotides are TGTGCCAGCAGCATCTACGTAGATACGCAGTATTTT.

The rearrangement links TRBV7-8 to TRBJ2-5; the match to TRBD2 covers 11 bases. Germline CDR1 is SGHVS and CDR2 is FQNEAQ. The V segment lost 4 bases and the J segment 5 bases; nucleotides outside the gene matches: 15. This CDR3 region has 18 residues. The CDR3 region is CASSSKLRSGGVVETQYF. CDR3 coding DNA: TGTGCCAGCAGCTCCAAGCTGCGTAGCGGGGGGGTTGTTGAGACCCAGTACTTC.

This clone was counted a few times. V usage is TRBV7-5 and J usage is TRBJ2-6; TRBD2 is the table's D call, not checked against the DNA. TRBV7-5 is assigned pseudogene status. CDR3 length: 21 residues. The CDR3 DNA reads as TGTGTCAGAAGCCTATCCCCGCAGAGGGCAAGGGTGTGCTCTGGGGCCAACGTCCTGACTTTC. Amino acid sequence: CVRSLSPQRARVCSGANVLTF.

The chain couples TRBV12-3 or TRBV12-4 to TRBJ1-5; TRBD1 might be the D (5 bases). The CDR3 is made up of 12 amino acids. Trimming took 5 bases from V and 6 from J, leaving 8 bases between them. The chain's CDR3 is CASSAGSQPQHF. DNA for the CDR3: TGTGCCAGCAGTGCAGGGTCTCAGCCCCAGCATTTT.

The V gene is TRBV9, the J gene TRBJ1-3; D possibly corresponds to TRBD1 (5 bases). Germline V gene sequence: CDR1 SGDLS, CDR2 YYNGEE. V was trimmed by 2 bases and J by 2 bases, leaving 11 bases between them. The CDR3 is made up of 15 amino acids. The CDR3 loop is CASSVGGVTGNTIYF. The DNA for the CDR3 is TGTGCCAGCAGCGTGGGGGGAGTTACTGGAAACACCATATATTTT.

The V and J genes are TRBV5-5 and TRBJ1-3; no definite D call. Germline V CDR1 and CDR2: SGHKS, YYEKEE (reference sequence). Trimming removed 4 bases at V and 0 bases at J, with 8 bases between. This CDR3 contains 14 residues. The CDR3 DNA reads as TGTGCCAGCAGCCTTATCGGCTCTGGAAACACCATATATTTT. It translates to CASSLIGSGNTIYF.

The CDR3 bases are TGCGCCAGCAGTGCCGGGACTAGCGGTGGAGAGACCCAGTACTTC. Amino acids: CASSAGTSGGETQYF. The rearrangement links TRBV10-1 to TRBJ2-5; TRBD2 aligns across 11 bases. Losses at the gene ends were 4 bases for V and 4 bases for J; bases not matched to a gene: 5. CDR3 length: 15 residues. Germline CDR1 is WNHNN and CDR2 is SYGVQD (reference sequence).

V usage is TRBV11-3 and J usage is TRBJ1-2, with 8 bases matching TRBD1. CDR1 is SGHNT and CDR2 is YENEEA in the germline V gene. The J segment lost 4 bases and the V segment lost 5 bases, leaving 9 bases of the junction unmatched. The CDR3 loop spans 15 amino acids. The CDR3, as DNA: TGTGCCAGCAGCGAAAGGGACAGGACGGTCTATGGCTACACCTTC. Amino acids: CASSERDRTVYGYTF.

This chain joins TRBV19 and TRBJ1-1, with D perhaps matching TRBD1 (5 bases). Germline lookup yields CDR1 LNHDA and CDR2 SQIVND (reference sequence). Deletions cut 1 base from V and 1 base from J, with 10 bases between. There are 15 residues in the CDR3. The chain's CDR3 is CASSIALGGNTEAFF. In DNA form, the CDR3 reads TGTGCCAGTAGTATAGCATTGGGGGGGAACACTGAAGCTTTCTTT.

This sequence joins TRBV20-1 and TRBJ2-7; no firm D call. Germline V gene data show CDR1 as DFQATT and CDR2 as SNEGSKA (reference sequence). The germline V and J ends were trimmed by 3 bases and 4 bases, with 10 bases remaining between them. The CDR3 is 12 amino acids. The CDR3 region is CSASTPAYEQYF. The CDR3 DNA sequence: TGCAGTGCTAGTACCCCAGCGTACGAGCAGTACTTC.

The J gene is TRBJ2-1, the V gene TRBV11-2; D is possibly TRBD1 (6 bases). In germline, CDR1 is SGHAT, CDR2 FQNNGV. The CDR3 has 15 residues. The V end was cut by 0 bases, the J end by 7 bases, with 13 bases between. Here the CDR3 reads CASSLDPRRGNEQFF. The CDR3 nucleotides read TGTGCCAGCAGCTTAGACCCCCGAAGGGGGAATGAGCAGTTCTTC.

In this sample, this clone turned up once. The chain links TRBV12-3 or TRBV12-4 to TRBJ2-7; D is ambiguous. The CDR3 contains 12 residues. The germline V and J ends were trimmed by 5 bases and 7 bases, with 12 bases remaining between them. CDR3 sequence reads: CASSPDRGEQYF. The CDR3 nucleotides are TGTGCCAGCAGTCCCGATCGCGGAGAGCAGTACTTC.

CDR3: CASSPWVGTGNTEAFF. Here the CDR3 DNA reads TGTGCCAGCAGCCCATGGGTGGGGACAGGGAACACTGAAGCTTTCTTT. The chain is built from TRBV14 and TRBJ1-1; 8 positions agree with TRBD1. CDR1 is SGHDN and CDR2 is FVKESK in the germline V gene. The ends lost 4 bases at V and 1 base at J; junction bases unmatched: 8. This CDR3 is 16 amino acids long.